This T cell receptor beta chain appears in the sequencing data of a study of T cell responses to AZD1222 COVID-19 vaccine. General study results and limits: Donors, mostly white British, included more females; clonal diversity was possibly underestimated.

CDR3 size: 15 residues. Germline values: CDR1 MGHRA, CDR2 YSYEKL. To note about this clone: The antigen is not known. One junction end disagrees with the germline gene, perhaps due to a read error.

Method: immunoSEQ multiplex PCR; TCRdb's copy keeps in-frame clones and lacks some. The sample holds roughly 100,000 clones; approximately 93% are singletons and the top ten take less than 5%. The TCR sequence derives from an adult in good health. This chain joins TRBV4-1 and TRBJ2-4; D is unclear. The sequencing used peripheral blood, collected on day 0 of AZD1222 vaccination. CDR3 residues: CANSQDAVAKNIQYF. In DNA form, the CDR3 reads TGCGCCAACAGCCAAGATGCAGTAGCCAAAAACATTCAGTACTTC.